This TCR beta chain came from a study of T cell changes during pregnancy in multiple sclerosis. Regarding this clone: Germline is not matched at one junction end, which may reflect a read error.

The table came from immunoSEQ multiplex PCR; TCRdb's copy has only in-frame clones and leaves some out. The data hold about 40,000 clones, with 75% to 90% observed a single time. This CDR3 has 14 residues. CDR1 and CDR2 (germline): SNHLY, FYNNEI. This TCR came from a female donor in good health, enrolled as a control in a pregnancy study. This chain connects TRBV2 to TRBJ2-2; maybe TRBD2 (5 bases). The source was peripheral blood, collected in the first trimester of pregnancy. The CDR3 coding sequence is TGTGCCAGCACCTTGTCCCTTGGCCCCGGGGAGTTGTTTTTT. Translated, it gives CASTLSLGPGELFF.